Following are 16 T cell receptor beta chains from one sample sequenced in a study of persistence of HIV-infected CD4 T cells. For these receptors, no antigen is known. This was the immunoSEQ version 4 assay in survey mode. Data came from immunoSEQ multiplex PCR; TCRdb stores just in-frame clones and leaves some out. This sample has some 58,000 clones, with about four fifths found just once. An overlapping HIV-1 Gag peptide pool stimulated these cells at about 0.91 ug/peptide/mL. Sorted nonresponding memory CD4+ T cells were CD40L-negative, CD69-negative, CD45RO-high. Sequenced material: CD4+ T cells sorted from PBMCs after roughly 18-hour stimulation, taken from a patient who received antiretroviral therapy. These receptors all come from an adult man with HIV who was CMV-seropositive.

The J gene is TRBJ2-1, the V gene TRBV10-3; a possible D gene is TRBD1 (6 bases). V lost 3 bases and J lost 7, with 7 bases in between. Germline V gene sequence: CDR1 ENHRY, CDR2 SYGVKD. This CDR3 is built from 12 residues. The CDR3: CAISDQGNEQFF. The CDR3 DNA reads TGTGCCATCAGTGATCAGGGGAATGAGCAGTTCTTC.

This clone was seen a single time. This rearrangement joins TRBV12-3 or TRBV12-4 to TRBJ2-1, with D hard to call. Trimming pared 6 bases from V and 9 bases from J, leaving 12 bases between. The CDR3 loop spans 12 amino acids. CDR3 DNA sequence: TGTGCCAGCAGCTCGGAACTGGGTGAGCAGTTCTTC. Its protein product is CASSSELGEQFF.

CDR3 DNA: TGTGCCAGCAGACCCATTGCAGGGGCAGATACGCAGTATTTT. This gives the protein CASRPIAGADTQYF. The chain carries TRBV7-9 and TRBJ2-3; D is possibly TRBD1 (6 bases). This CDR3 has 14 amino acids. Trimming pared 6 bases from V and 4 bases from J, leaving 14 bases between. The germline V gene has CDR1 SEHNR and CDR2 FQNEAQ (reference sequence).

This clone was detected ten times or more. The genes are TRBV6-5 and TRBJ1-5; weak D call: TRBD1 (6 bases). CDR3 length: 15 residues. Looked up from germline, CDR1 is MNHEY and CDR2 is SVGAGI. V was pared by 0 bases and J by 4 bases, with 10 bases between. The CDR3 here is CASSYSTGSNQPQHF. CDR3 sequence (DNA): TGTGCCAGCAGTTACTCGACAGGCTCTAATCAGCCCCAGCATTTT.

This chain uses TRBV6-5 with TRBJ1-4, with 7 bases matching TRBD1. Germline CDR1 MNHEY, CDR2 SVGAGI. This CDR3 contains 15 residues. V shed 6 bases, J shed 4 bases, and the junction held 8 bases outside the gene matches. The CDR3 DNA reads TGTGCCAGCAGGTCGACAGGGAGGGGTAATGAAAAACTGTTTTTT. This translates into CASRSTGRGNEKLFF.

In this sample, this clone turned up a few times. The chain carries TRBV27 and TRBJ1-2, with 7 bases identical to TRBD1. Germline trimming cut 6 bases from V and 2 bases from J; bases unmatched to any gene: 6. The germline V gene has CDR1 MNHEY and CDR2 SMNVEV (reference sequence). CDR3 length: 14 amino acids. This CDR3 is CASRRQGINYGYTF. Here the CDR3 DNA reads TGTGCCAGCAGGCGACAGGGAATAAACTATGGCTACACCTTC.

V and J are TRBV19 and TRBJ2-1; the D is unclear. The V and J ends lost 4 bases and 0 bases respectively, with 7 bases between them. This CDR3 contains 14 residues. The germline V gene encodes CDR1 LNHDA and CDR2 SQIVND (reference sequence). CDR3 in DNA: TGTGCCAGTAGTACAGCCAGCTCCTACAATGAGCAGTTCTTC. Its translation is CASSTASSYNEQFF.

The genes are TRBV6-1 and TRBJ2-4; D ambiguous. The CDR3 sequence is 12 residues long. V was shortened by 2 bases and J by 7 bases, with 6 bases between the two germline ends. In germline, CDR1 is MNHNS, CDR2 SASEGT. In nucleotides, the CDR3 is TGTGCCAGCAGTGAATGGCAGAACATTCAGTACTTC. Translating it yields CASSEWQNIQYF.

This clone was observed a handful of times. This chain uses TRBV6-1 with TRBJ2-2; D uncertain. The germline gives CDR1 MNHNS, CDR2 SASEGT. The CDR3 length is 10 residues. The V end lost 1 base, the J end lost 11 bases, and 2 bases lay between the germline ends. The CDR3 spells CASSEDELFF. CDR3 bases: TGTGCCAGCAGTGAAGATGAGCTGTTTTTT.

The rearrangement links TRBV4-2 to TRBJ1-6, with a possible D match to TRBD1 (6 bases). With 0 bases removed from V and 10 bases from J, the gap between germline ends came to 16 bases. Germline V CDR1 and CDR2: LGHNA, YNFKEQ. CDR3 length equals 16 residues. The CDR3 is CASSQEGSGGRSPLHF. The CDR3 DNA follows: TGTGCCAGCAGCCAAGAAGGATCTGGGGGCAGATCACCCCTCCACTTT.

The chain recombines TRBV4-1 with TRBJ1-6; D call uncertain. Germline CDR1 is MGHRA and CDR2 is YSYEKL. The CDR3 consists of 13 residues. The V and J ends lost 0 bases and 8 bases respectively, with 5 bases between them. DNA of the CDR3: TGCGCCAGCAGCCAAGATACCGATTCACCCCTCCACTTT. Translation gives CASSQDTDSPLHF.

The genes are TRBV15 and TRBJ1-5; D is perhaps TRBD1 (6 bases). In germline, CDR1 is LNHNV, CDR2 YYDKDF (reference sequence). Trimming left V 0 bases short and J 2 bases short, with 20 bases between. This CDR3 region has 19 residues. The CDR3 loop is CATSRDNADRTVGNQPQHF. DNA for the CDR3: TGTGCCACCAGCAGAGATAACGCGGACCGGACAGTTGGCAATCAGCCCCAGCATTTT. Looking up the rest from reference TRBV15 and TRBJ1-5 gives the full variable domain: DAMVIQNPRYQVTQFGKPVTLSCSQTLNHNVMYWYQQKSSQAPKLLFHYYDKDFNNEADTPDNFQSRRPNTSFCFLDIRSPGLGDTAMYLCATSRDNADRTVGNQPQHFGDGTRLSIL.

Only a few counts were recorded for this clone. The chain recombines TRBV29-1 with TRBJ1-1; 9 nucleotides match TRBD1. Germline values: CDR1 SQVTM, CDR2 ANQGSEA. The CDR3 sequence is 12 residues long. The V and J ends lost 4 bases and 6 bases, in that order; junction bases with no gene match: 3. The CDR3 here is CSVVGDRAEAFF. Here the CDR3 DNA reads TGCAGCGTTGTTGGGGACAGGGCTGAAGCTTTCTTT.

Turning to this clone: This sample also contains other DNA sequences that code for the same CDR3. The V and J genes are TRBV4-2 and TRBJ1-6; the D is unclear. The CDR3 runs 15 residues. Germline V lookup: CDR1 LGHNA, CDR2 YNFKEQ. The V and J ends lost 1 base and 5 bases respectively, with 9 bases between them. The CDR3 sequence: CASSQAAGDNSPLHF. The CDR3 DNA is TGTGCCAGCAGCCAAGCAGCCGGCGATAATTCACCCCTCCACTTT.

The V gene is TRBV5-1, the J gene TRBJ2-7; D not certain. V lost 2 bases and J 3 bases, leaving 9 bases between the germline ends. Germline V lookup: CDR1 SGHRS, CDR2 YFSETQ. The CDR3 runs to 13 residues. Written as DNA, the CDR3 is TGCGCCAGCAGCTTAGGCTGGGACTACGAGCAGTACTTC. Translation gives CASSLGWDYEQYF.

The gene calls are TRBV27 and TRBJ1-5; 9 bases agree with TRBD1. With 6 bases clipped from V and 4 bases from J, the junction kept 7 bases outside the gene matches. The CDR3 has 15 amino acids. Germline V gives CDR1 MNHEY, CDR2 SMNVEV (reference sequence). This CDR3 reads CASSQGTGQNQPQHF. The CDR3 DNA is TGTGCCAGCAGCCAAGGGACAGGGCAAAATCAGCCCCAGCATTTT.